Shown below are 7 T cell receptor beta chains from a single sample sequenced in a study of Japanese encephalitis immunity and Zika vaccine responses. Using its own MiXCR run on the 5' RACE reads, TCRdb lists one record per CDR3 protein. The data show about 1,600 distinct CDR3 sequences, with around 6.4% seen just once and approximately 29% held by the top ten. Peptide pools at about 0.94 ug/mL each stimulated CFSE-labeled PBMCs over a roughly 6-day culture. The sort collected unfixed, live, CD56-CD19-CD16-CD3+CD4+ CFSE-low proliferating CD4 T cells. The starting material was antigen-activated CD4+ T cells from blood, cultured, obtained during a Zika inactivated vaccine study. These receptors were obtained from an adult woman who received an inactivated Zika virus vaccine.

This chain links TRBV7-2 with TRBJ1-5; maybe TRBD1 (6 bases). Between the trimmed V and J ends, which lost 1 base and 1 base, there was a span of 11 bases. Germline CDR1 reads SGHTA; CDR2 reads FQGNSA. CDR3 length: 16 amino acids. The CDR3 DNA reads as TGTGCCAGCAGCTTAGTCGGAGGGGGGAGCAATCAGCCCCAGCATTTT. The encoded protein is CASSLVGGGSNQPQHF.

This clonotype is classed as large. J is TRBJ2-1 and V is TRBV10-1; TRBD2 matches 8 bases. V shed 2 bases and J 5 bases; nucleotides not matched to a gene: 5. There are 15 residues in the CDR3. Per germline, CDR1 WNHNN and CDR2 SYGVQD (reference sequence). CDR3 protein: CASSEGTRSHNEQFF. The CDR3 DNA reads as TGCGCCAGCAGTGAGGGGACTAGGTCCCACAATGAGCAGTTCTTC.

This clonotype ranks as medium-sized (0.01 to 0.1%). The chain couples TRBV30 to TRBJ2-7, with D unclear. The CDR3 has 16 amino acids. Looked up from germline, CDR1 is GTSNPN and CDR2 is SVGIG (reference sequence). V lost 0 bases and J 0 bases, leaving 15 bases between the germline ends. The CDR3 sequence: CAWSVVRYSSSYEQYF. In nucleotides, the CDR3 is TGTGCCTGGAGTGTCGTTAGGTACTCCAGCTCCTACGAGCAGTACTTC. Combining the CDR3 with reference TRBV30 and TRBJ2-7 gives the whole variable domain SQTIHQWPATLVQPVGSPLSLECTVEGTSNPNLYWYRQAAGRGLQLLFYSVGIGQISSEVPQNLSASRPQDRQFILSSKKLLLSDSGFYLCAWSVVRYSSSYEQYFGPGTRLTVT.

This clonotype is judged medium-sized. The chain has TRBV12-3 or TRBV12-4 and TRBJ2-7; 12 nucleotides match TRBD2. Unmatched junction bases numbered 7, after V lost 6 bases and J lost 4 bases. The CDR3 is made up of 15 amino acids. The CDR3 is CASSKLAGGPYEQYF. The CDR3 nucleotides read TGTGCCAGCAGCAAACTAGCGGGGGGACCTTACGAGCAGTACTTC.

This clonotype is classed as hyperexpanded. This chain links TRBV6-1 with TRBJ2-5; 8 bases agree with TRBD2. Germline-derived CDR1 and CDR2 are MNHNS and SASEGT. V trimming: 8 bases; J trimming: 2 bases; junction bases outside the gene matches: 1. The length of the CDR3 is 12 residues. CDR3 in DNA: TGTGCCAGCTTAGCGGGGCAAGAGACCCAGTACTTC. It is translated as CASLAGQETQYF.

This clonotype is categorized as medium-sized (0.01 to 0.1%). DNA for the CDR3: TGTGCCAGCTCACCCGATAGAGGGTTATACGAGCAGTACTTC. This sequence encodes CASSPDRGLYEQYF. V and J are TRBV18 and TRBJ2-7; tentative D call: TRBD2 (5 bases). V dropped 3 bases and J dropped 4 bases, with 13 bases sitting between them. This CDR3 contains 14 residues. The germline V gene has CDR1 KGHSH and CDR2 LQKENI.

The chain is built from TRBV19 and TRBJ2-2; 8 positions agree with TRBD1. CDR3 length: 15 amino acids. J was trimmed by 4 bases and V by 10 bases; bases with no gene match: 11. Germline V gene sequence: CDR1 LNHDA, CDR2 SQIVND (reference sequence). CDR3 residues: CATGQGARSTGELFF. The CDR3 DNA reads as TGTGCCACCGGTCAGGGGGCGCGCTCCACCGGGGAGCTGTTTTTT.